These 9 T cell receptor beta chains came from one sample sequenced in a study of control samples from healthy donors and cancer patients. Sequenced by immunoSEQ multiplex PCR; TCRdb stores in-frame clones only, minus some. Altogether 120,000 to 150,000 clones are present, about 91% being singletons, with the ten largest covering roughly 3.2%. The specimen sequenced was blood. The receptors shown here come from a man aged 25-45 years in good health.

CDR3: CATSDWTGTDTQYF. As DNA, the CDR3 is TGTGCCACCAGTGACTGGACAGGGACAGATACGCAGTATTTT. The chain employs TRBV24-1 and TRBJ2-3, with TRBD1 matching 8 bases. Germline CDR1 KGHDR, CDR2 SFDVKD. With V trimmed by 4 bases and J by 3 bases, 2 bases remained unmatched. The CDR3 loop spans 14 amino acids.

Only a few counts were recorded for this clone. V is TRBV12-5 and J is TRBJ2-2; the D gene could be TRBD1 or TRBD2 (5 bases each). The germline CDR1 and CDR2 sequences are LGHNT and FRNRAP. V lost 0 bases to trimming and J lost 6 bases, with 11 bases between them. The CDR3 sequence is 15 residues long. Here the CDR3 DNA reads TGTGCTAGTGGTTTGGTAATGGGGGAGTCCGGGGAGCTGTTTTTT. Protein product: CASGLVMGESGELFF.

This clone was observed a single time. The chain joins TRBV19 to TRBJ1-1, with 10 bases lining up with TRBD1. The CDR3 loop spans 15 amino acids. V lost 6 bases, J lost 2 bases, and 6 bases stayed unmatched. Germline V gene sequence: CDR1 LNHDA, CDR2 SQIVND (reference sequence). The CDR3 loop is CASRIGTGANTEAFF. CDR3 bases: TGTGCCAGTAGAATCGGGACAGGGGCTAACACTGAAGCTTTCTTT.

This clone was picked up a small number of times. This chain links TRBV27 with TRBJ1-5; D ambiguous. The CDR3 sequence is 9 residues long. V was clipped by 11 bases and J by 6 bases, with 5 bases between them. Looked up from germline, CDR1 is MNHEY and CDR2 is SMNVEV (reference sequence). The CDR3 coding sequence is TGTGCCGGTTGTCAGCCCCAGCATTTT. Residues: CAGCQPQHF.

The chain is built from TRBV5-1 and TRBJ2-7, with TRBD1 identical over 9 bases. J was trimmed by 4 bases and V by 4 bases; bases with no gene match: 3. Germline CDR1 is SGHRS and CDR2 is YFSETQ. The CDR3 consists of 13 residues. In DNA, the CDR3 is TGCGCCAGCAGCGCGGGACAGGGATACGAGCAGTACTTC. The encoded protein is CASSAGQGYEQYF.

The CDR3 loop reads CASSETRGTGELFF. DNA of the CDR3: TGTGCCAGCAGTGAGACTAGAGGGACCGGGGAGCTGTTTTTT. The chain is built from TRBV6-1 and TRBJ2-2; weak D call: TRBD2 (6 bases). CDR3 length: 14 amino acids. Trimming cost V 3 bases and J 5 bases, with 10 bases left between them. The germline V gene encodes CDR1 MNHNS and CDR2 SASEGT.

The V gene is TRBV13, the J gene TRBJ2-1, with TRBD2 matching over 8 bases. J was trimmed by 2 bases and V by 2 bases; bases with no gene match: 5. This CDR3 comprises 16 residues. CDR1 and CDR2 (germline): PRHDT, FYEKMQ (reference sequence). The DNA of the CDR3 is TGTGCCAGCAGCTTACGTAGCGGGGCAACCTACAATGAGCAGTTCTTC. Its translation is CASSLRSGATYNEQFF.

This clone occurred once. The gene calls are TRBV28 and TRBJ2-7; 7 nucleotides match TRBD1. The germline gives CDR1 MDHEN, CDR2 SYDVKM. V shed 3 bases, J shed 2 bases, and the junction held 4 bases outside the gene matches. The CDR3 is 14 amino acids. The CDR3, as DNA: TGTGCCAGCAGTTTTAAACAGGGGACCTACGAGCAGTACTTC. This gives the protein CASSFKQGTYEQYF. The whole variable domain, filled in from reference TRBV28 and TRBJ2-7, reads DVKVTQSSRYLVKRTGEKVFLECVQDMDHENMFWYRQDPGLGLRLIYFSYDVKMKEKGDIPEGYSVSREKKERFSLILESASTNQTSMYLCASSFKQGTYEQYFGPGTRLTVT.

The chain joins TRBV28 to TRBJ1-4, with 9 nucleotides matching TRBD1. Germline loops: CDR1 MDHEN, CDR2 SYDVKM. The length of the CDR3 is 14 residues. V lost 5 bases to trimming and J lost 8 bases; unmatched junction nucleotides: 6. DNA of the CDR3: TGTGCCAGCAGTACTCACAGGGGGCAGGAAAAACTGTTTTTT. Translated, it gives CASSTHRGQEKLFF.